A selection of T cell receptor beta chains follows, all from one sample in a study of T cells in Graves' hyperthyroidism and ophthalmopathy. TCRdb re-called the multiplex PCR reads with MiXCR, one entry per CDR3 protein. The profile shows about 400,000 distinct CDR3 sequences, about 15% of them singletons. The material sequenced was blood. The receptor source for this set is a woman aged 30 to 39 with Graves' hyperthyroidism. CDR3s include the opening cysteine and the closing phenylalanine or tryptophan. D genes are given only for firm matches. The size of a clone is reported for some rows only, either as once, few or many, or as a class for expanded clones.

abundance,d_gene,j_gene,v_gene,CDR3aa,CDR3nt
many,NA,TRBJ2-7,TRBV30,CAWNRDLYEQYF,TGTGCCTGGAATAGGGATCTCTACGAGCAGTACTTC
many,NA,TRBJ2-7,TRBV13,CASSLVGRANEQYF,TGTGCCAGCAGCTTAGTGGGCAGGGCAAACGAGCAGTACTTC
many,TRBD1,TRBJ2-7,TRBV20-1,CSAGQNYEQYF,TGCAGTGCGGGACAGAACTACGAGCAGTACTTC
NA,TRBD2,TRBJ2-7,TRBV13,CASSQAGTDYEQYF,TGTGCCAGCAGCCAAGCGGGGACGGATTACGAGCAGTACTTC
few,NA,TRBJ2-3,TRBV4-1,CASRKTSTDTQYF,TGCGCCAGCAGAAAAACTAGCACAGATACGCAGTATTTT
NA,TRBD1,TRBJ2-5,TRBV27,CASKTWTGETQYF,TGTGCCAGTAAGACCTGGACAGGAGAGACCCAGTACTTC
few,TRBD1,TRBJ1-1,TRBV10-3,CAISATGGAATEAFF,TGTGCCATCAGTGCCACAGGGGGTGCTGCCACTGAAGCTTTCTTT
NA,NA,TRBJ1-6,TRBV5-1,CASSQVEGSPLHF,TGCGCCAGCAGCCAGGTAGAGGGTTCACCCCTCCACTTT
many,TRBD1,TRBJ2-2,TRBV3-1,CASTPAGTGNTGELFF,TGTGCCAGCACCCCGGCGGGGACAGGGAACACCGGGGAGCTGTTTTTT
many,NA,TRBJ1-4,TRBV12-3/TRBV12-4,CASTLFRGEGEKLFF,TGTGCCAGCACACTATTCCGGGGGGAAGGTGAAAAACTGTTTTTT
NA,NA,TRBJ2-1,TRBV20-1,CSARDPSYNEQFF,TGCAGTGCTAGAGACCCCTCCTACAATGAGCAGTTCTTC
NA,NA,TRBJ1-2,TRBV19,CASSMGIYGYTF,TGTGCCAGTAGTATGGGGATATATGGCTACACCTTC
NA,NA,TRBJ2-5,TRBV7-2,CASSLRQAGQETQYF,TGTGCCAGCAGCCTTAGACAGGCAGGCCAAGAGACCCAGTACTTC
NA,NA,TRBJ2-5,TRBV30,CAWKLPLGPQETQYF,TGTGCCTGGAAACTCCCTCTTGGGCCCCAAGAGACCCAGTACTTC
many,NA,TRBJ1-5,TRBV28,CASIRGGGGNQPQHF,TGTGCCAGCATCAGGGGAGGCGGTGGCAATCAGCCCCAGCATTTT
few,NA,TRBJ1-1,TRBV2,CASSATGKNTEAFF,TGTGCCAGCAGTGCAACTGGGAAGAACACTGAAGCTTTCTTT
many,NA,TRBJ1-4,TRBV28,CASQEQSEKLFF,TGTGCCAGCCAAGAACAGAGTGAAAAACTGTTTTTT
many,NA,TRBJ2-7,TRBV24-1,CATSDSRESWEQYF,TGTGCCACCAGTGATTCAAGAGAGAGTTGGGAGCAGTACTTC
NA,NA,TRBJ2-2,TRBV5-1,CASSLDSRPNTGELFF,TGCGCCAGCAGCTTGGACTCTCGCCCGAACACCGGGGAGCTGTTTTTT
many,TRBD2,TRBJ2-1,TRBV28,CASSHPSGRWDEQFF,TGTGCCAGCAGCCATCCTTCCGGGAGGTGGGATGAGCAGTTCTTC
NA,NA,TRBJ2-5,TRBV28,CASSLASIQETQYF,TGTGCCAGCAGTTTAGCTAGTATCCAAGAGACCCAGTACTTC
few,NA,TRBJ2-6,TRBV6-1,CASSYSDSNSGANVLTF,TGTGCCAGCAGTTACAGCGACAGCAACTCTGGGGCCAACGTCCTGACTTTC
many,NA,TRBJ1-2,TRBV28,CASSLSRQDGYTF,TGTGCCAGCAGTTTATCCCGACAGGATGGCTACACCTTC
many,TRBD1,TRBJ2-7,TRBV6-1,CASNRRDRAGEQYF,TGTGCCAGCAACCGACGGGACAGGGCGGGCGAGCAGTACTTC
many,NA,TRBJ2-7,TRBV7-9,CASSAIRVYEQYF,TGTGCCAGCAGCGCTATTCGAGTGTACGAGCAGTACTTC
NA,TRBD1,TRBJ2-3,TRBV6-2/TRBV6-3,CASRSRQGASTDTQYF,TGTGCCAGCAGATCTCGTCAGGGGGCCAGCACAGATACGCAGTATTTT
many,TRBD2,TRBJ2-1,TRBV7-6,CASSLVSSGRGIHNEQFF,TGTGCCAGCAGCTTAGTTAGTAGCGGGAGGGGGATTCACAATGAGCAGTTCTTC
NA,NA,TRBJ2-7,TRBV20-1,CSANSGSYEQYF,TGCAGTGCTAACAGTGGCTCCTACGAGCAGTACTTC
few,TRBD1,TRBJ1-1,TRBV6-6,CASSYGRGAAISEAFF,TGTGCCAGCAGTTACGGCAGGGGGGCTGCGATCTCTGAAGCTTTCTTT
NA,NA,TRBJ2-7,TRBV18,CASSPGRELLEQYF,TGTGCCAGCTCACCTGGACGGGAGCTTCTCGAGCAGTACTTC
many,TRBD1,TRBJ2-3,TRBV7-7,CASSRNRGSTDTQYF,TGTGCTAGCAGCCGCAACAGGGGAAGCACAGATACGCAGTATTTT
many,NA,TRBJ1-1,TRBV2,CASSKGNTEAFF,TGTGCCAGCAGTAAGGGGAACACTGAAGCTTTCTTT
few,NA,TRBJ2-7,TRBV10-3,CAISESLSSYEQYF,TGTGCCATCAGTGAGTCGTTATCCTCCTACGAGCAGTACTTC
many,NA,TRBJ1-4,TRBV28,CASSSPKRTLTLFF,TGTGCCAGCAGTTCTCCTAAGAGGACTCTCACATTGTTTTTT
few,NA,TRBJ1-5,TRBV11-3,CASSLGSRVGNQPQHF,TGTGCCAGCAGCTTAGGGTCCAGGGTTGGCAATCAGCCCCAGCATTTT
many,NA,TRBJ2-7,TRBV6-1,CASSERWGNEQYF,TGTGCCAGCAGTGAAAGGTGGGGGAACGAGCAGTACTTC
many,NA,TRBJ1-1,TRBV27,CASSFEGDTEAFF,TGTGCCAGCAGTTTTGAAGGGGACACTGAAGCTTTCTTT
many,NA,TRBJ2-1,TRBV3-1,CASSHLTQNEQFF,TGTGCCAGCAGCCATTTAACCCAAAATGAGCAGTTCTTC
few,NA,TRBJ2-5,TRBV27,CASPPRGQGETQYF,TGTGCCAGCCCTCCCCGGGGGCAGGGGGAGACCCAGTACTTC
NA,TRBD2,TRBJ2-1,TRBV5-1,CASSLAGLADNEQFF,TGCGCCAGCAGCTTGGCCGGACTAGCGGACAATGAGCAGTTCTTC
many,NA,TRBJ1-5,TRBV20-1,CSARSMGEFNQPQHF,TGCAGTGCTAGATCAATGGGAGAGTTCAATCAGCCCCAGCATTTT
many,NA,TRBJ1-5,TRBV11-2,CASSWGDSRNQPQHF,TGTGCCAGCAGTTGGGGAGACAGCCGCAATCAGCCCCAGCATTTT
NA,TRBD1,TRBJ1-1,TRBV28,CASSLPGQGVITEAFF,TGTGCCAGCAGCCTACCGGGACAGGGGGTTATCACTGAAGCTTTCTTT
NA,TRBD2,TRBJ2-1,TRBV7-6,CASSEIPGGLGSEQFF,TGTGCCAGCAGCGAGATCCCGGGAGGTCTGGGCAGTGAGCAGTTCTTC
many,NA,TRBJ2-5,TRBV24-1,CATSDFSGQETQYF,TGTGCCACCAGTGATTTCTCCGGCCAGGAGACCCAGTACTTC
many,NA,TRBJ2-1,TRBV7-2,CASSLAGFSYNEQFF,TGTGCCAGCAGCTTAGCGGGTTTCTCCTACAATGAGCAGTTCTTC
few,NA,TRBJ2-2,TRBV28,CASSLTGSGELFF,TGTGCCAGCAGTTTAACAGGAAGCGGGGAGCTGTTTTTT
many,TRBD2,TRBJ2-3,TRBV28,CASSSPGLAGGSTDTQYF,TGTGCCAGCAGCTCACCGGGACTAGCGGGAGGTAGCACAGATACGCAGTATTTT
NA,NA,TRBJ2-3,TRBV6-1,CASSLEIGGVNTQYF,TGTGCCAGCAGTCTAGAAATAGGGGGGGTAAATACGCAGTATTTT
many,NA,TRBJ2-7,TRBV28,CASSFAAVSYEQYF,TGTGCCAGCAGTTTCGCCGCGGTGTCCTACGAGCAGTACTTC
few,NA,TRBJ2-7,TRBV25-1,CASSDVSVYEQYF,TGTGCCAGCAGTGACGTATCGGTGTACGAGCAGTACTTC
NA,NA,TRBJ2-5,TRBV5-6,CASRSGPETQYF,TGTGCCAGCAGATCCGGCCCAGAGACCCAGTACTTC
many,TRBD2,TRBJ2-7,TRBV7-2,CASSLVIAGGEQYF,TGTGCCAGCAGCTTAGTGATAGCGGGAGGCGAGCAGTACTTC
NA,NA,TRBJ2-7,TRBV11-2,CASSRSHEQYF,TGTGCCAGCAGTAGGTCCCACGAGCAGTACTTC
NA,NA,TRBJ2-5,TRBV15,CATSRDPPTAREGAQYF,TGTGCCACCAGCAGAGATCCCCCGACAGCGCGGGAAGGGGCCCAGTACTTC
many,TRBD2,TRBJ2-1,TRBV20-1,CSTPGLAYNEQFF,TGCAGCACCCCGGGACTAGCGTACAATGAGCAGTTCTTC
few,NA,TRBJ2-2,TRBV5-1,CASILDSWNTGELFF,TGCGCCAGCATCCTAGACAGTTGGAACACCGGGGAGCTGTTTTTT
many,TRBD1,TRBJ1-2,TRBV27,CASSLSMGQGLRGYTF,TGTGCCAGCAGTTTATCGATGGGACAGGGGTTGAGGGGCTACACCTTC
many,TRBD1,TRBJ2-7,TRBV24-1,CATSLGQGAAYEQYF,TGTGCCACCTCTTTGGGACAGGGGGCCGCCTACGAGCAGTACTTC
NA,NA,TRBJ2-2,TRBV18,CASSPPAAQDTGELFF,TGTGCCAGCTCACCACCGGCGGCGCAGGACACCGGGGAGCTGTTTTTT